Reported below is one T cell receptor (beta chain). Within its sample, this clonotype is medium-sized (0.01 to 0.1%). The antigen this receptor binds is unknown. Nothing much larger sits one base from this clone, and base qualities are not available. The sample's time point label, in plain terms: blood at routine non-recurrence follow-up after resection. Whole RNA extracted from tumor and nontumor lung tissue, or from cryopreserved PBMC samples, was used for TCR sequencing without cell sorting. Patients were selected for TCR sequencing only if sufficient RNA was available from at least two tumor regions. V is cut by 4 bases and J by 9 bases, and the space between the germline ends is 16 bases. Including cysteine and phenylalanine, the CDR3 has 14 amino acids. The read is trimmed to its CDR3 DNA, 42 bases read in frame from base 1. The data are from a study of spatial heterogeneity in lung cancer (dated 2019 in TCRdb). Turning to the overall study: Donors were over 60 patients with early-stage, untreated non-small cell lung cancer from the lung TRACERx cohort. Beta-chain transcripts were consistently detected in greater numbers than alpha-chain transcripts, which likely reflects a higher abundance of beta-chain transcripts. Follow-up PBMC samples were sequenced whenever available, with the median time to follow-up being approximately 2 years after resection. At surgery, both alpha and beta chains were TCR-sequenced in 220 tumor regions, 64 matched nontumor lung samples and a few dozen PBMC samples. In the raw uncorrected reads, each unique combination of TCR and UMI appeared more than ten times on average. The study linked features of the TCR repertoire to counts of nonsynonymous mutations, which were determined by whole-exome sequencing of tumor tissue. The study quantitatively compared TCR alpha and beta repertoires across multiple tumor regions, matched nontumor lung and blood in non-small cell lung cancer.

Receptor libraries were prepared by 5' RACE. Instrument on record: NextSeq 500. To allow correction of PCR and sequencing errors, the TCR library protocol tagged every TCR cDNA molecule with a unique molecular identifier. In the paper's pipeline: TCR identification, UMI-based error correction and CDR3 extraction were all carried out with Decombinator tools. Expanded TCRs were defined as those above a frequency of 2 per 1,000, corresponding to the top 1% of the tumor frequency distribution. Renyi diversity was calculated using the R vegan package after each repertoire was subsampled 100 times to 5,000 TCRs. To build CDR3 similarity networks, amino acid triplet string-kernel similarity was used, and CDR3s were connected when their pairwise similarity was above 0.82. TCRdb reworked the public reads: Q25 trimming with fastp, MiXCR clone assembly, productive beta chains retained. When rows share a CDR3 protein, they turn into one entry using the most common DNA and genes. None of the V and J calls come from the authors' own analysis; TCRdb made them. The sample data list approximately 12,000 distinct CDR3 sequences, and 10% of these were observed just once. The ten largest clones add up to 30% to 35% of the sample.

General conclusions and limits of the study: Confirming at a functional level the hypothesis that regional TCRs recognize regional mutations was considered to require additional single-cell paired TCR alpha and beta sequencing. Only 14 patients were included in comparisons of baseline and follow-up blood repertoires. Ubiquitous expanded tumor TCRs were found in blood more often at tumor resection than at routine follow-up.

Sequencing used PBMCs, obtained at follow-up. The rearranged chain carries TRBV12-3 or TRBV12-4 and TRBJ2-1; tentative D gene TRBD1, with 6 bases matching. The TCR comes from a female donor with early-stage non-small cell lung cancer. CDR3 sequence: CASSSEQGLSEQFF. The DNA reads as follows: TGTGCCAGCAGTTCCGAACAGGGTTTAAGTGAGCAGTTCTTC.